This T cell receptor (beta chain) was documented in a study of T cells during gluten challenge in celiac disease (dated by TCRdb to 2015 to 2018). General notes on the study: For roughly 7 challenge participants who showed a significant rise in HLA-DQ:gluten tetramer-binding T cells, paired single-cell TCR sequencing was carried out. Blood was collected at baseline, day 6 and day 14 of the challenge, and duodenal biopsies at baseline and day 14. Single-cell libraries were sequenced paired-end 250 bp and bulk libraries paired-end 300 bp on the Illumina MiSeq. General study outcomes and caveats: On day 6, circulating gluten-specific T cells had a lower sample-corrected Shannon diversity, showing that clonal expansion increased. Gluten-specific T cells in the circulation reached a peak on day 6, and the day-6 repertoire appeared to be made up largely of expanded preexisting memory clonotypes. Across several patients, 12-44% of single-cell TCR-alpha/beta clonotypes at the latest time point were also present at baseline; bulk data gave roughly 51-56%.

The library came from single-cell sequencing. Instrument used: Illumina MiSeq. Three nested PCRs using multiplexed primers that cover all TRA and TRB V genes were used to amplify paired single-cell TCR-alpha and TCR-beta sequences. The source study handled its data this way. Reads were preprocessed with selected pRESTO steps, and V, D, J genes and CDR3 junctions were assigned with IMGT/HighV-QUEST. Single cells were retained only when identified as valid singletons with at most three chains, each chain being supported by 100 or more reads. Clonotypes were defined as identical paired TCR-alpha/beta nucleotide sequences, and negligible cross-contamination was indicated by cross-patient sharing of only roughly 0.2%. Repertoire diversity was estimated with an undersampling-corrected Shannon index in samples with more than 20 cells. The raw public data were reprocessed by TCRdb itself: fastp quality trimming at Q25, MiXCR clonotype calling, in-frame beta chains only. Each record represents a unique CDR3 protein, reported with the most common genes and DNA among its rows. In this record, the V and J calls reflect TCRdb's handling and not the investigators' own analysis. For this sample the table gives more than 400 distinct CDR3 sequences, of which under 35% were detected only once. The biggest ten clones account for 40% to 60% of the sample.

There are a few counts of this clonotype. Nothing much larger sits one base from this clone, and base qualities are not available. Patients with treated celiac disease who followed a gluten-free diet went through a 14-day oral dietary gluten challenge so that recall of gluten-specific T cells could be studied. Tetramer-binding CD3+ CD8- CD4+ T cells were gated among live lamina propria cells, with CD11c, CD14, CD15, CD19 and CD56 cells excluded. Sorting was done on an Aria II cell sorter as single cells, plus in bulk whenever tetramer-positive cells were relatively numerous. At baseline and again on day 14, under ten duodenal biopsies were taken from each challenged patient. To produce cryopreserved lamina propria cell suspensions, biopsies were stripped of epithelium with EDTA, digested with collagenase, homogenized and filtered. Thawed cells were stained with a pool of PE-conjugated HLA-DQ:gluten tetramers presenting immunodominant gluten epitopes before sorting of tetramer-binding CD4+ T cells.

Including cysteine and phenylalanine, the CDR3 has 13 amino acids. Only the CDR3 DNA stays, 39 bases, in frame from base 1. The CDR1 and CDR2 encoded by the germline V gene are SGHVS and FQNEAQ. V sheds 5 bases and J sheds 3 bases, leaving 10 bases between their ends. Sample: gluten-specific CD4+ T cells sorted from the duodenum using tetramers, taken at baseline or on day 14 of gluten challenge (not recorded which). Here the chain combines TRBV7-8 and TRBJ1-1, with an unclear D gene assignment. This receptor was obtained from a female donor with celiac disease. The CDR3 reads as follows: CASSITWDTEAFF. The sequenced DNA: TGTGCCAGCAGCATAACATGGGACACTGAAGCTTTCTTT.